Listed below are T cell receptor beta chains from one sample, sequenced in a study of T cell responses to AZD1222 COVID-19 vaccine. Profiling relied on immunoSEQ multiplex PCR, and the TCRdb table lists in-frame clones only, not all of them. The repertoire has approximately 30,000 clones, less than 90% of them found once; the top ten carry around 6.5%. The sequencing used peripheral blood, collected on day 0 of AZD1222 vaccination. Source of these receptors: an adult in good health. The conserved cysteine and the conserved F or W are not part of the CDR3 here. Each record gives: J gene, V gene, CDR3 protein.

TRBJ2-2 TRBV6-5 AAKGQTNTGELF
TRBJ2-3 TRBV2 ASSRPGLAADTQY
TRBJ2-1 TRBV4-1 ASSPGLAGGPLAEQF
TRBJ1-5 TRBV6-6 ASSSPGNQPQH
TRBJ2-5 TRBV7-2 ASSIGQGGETQY
TRBJ2-7 TRBV27 ASSFSSTYEQY
TRBJ1-2 TRBV7-2 ASTGTETYGYT
TRBJ1-2 TRBV3-1/TRBV3-2 ASSRRTGGYGYT
TRBJ1-1 TRBV5-1 ASSLVGGQMNTEAF
TRBJ2-3 TRBV5-1 ASSSGLAGGTDTQY
TRBJ1-5 TRBV28 ASSSWAWGPQH